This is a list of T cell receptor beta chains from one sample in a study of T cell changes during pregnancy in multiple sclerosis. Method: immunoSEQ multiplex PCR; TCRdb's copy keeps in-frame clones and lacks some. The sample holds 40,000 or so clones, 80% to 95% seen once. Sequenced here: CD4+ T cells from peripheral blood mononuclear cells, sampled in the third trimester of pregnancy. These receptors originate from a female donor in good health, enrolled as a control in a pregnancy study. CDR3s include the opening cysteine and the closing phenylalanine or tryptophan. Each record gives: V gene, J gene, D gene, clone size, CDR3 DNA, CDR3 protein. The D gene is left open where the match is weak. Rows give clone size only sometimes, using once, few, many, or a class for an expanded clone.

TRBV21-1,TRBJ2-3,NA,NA,TGTGCCAGCTTAGCAGATACGCAGTATTTT,CASLADTQYF
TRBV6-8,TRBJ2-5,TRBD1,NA,TGTGCCACTACAGGGGCCGCCAAAGAGACCCAGTACTTC,CATTGAAKETQYF
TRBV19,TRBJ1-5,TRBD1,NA,TGTGCCAGTAGTACCGGGACAGGGAGGAGAAGCAATCAGCCCCAGCATTTT,CASSTGTGRRSNQPQHF
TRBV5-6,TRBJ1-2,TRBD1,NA,TGTGCCAGCAGCTTCCAGGGGGCCCCGTCGGGCTACACCTTC,CASSFQGAPSGYTF
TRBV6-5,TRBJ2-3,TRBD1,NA,TGTGCCAGCAGTTACCTGGCCGGACAGGGGACAGATACGCAGTATTTT,CASSYLAGQGTDTQYF
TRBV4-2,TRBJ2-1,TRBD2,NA,TGTGCCAGCAGCCAAGGGGGGGGGAGGAATGAGCAGTTCTTC,CASSQGGGRNEQFF
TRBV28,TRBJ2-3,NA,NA,TGTGCCAGCAGATGGGGGACTCCATCTACGCAGTATTTT,CASRWGTPSTQYF
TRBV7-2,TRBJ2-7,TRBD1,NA,TGTGCCAGCAGCTGGGGACAGACCCTAGGCGAGCAGTACTTC,CASSWGQTLGEQYF
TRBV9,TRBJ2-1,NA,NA,TGTGCCAGCAGCGTAGAGGGCGGGATGAGAGAGCAGTTCTTC,CASSVEGGMREQFF
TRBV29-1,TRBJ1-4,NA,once,TGCAGCGTAGTGGGACACCCGTCAGGGGAAAAACTGTTTTTT,CSVVGHPSGEKLFF